This TCR beta chain was retrieved from a study of cytomegalovirus exposure and HLA in healthy donors. CDR3 size: 15 residues. CDR1 is MNHEY, CDR2 SMNVEV, per germline (reference sequence). Trimming pared 6 bases from V and 3 bases from J, leaving 16 bases between. Primers for the PCR totalled 60 Vbeta and 13 Jbeta. This table comes from immunoSEQ multiplex PCR, and its TCRdb copy is limited to in-frame clones, with some not included. Here the sample spans 95,000 to 150,000 clones, over 60% being singletons. There were likely unrecorded immune exposures, though donors were nominally healthy when sampled.

This receptor was identified in a man aged 18 to 30 in good health and CMV-seronegative. The sequenced sample consisted of PBMCs. This chain joins TRBV27 and TRBJ2-3; D is possibly TRBD1 (6 bases). This CDR3 is CASSPDPRGTDTQYF. The CDR3 region has the DNA TGTGCCAGCAGCCCGGACCCAAGGGGGACAGATACGCAGTATTTT.